This TCR beta chain is from a study of human T cells and chemical hapten exposure. Study context: Epicutaneous patch tests delivered 0.01% DPC to the upper back, with evaluation at 6 days.

TCRdb reprocessed the RACE reads via MiXCR and lists one record per CDR3 protein. Here the sample spans 180,000 or so distinct CDR3 sequences, approximately 15% being singletons. This CDR3 contains 15 residues. The ends lost 4 bases at V and 6 bases at J; junction bases unmatched: 9. CDR1 KGHSH and CDR2 LQKENI come from the germline V gene. Time point noted: patch test 1, 2 weeks after DPC sensitization. Documented treatment: therapeutic diphenylcyclopropenone sensitization with weekly scalp DPC. Sample donors consisted of patients with alopecia, aged 18 to 70 years, who were suitable for DPC. The rearrangement links TRBV18 to TRBJ2-1; the match to TRBD1 covers 7 bases. The TCR originated in a woman aged 25 to 39 with alopecia areata. Some clones in this sample may be carry-over from other donors' samples. The source was whole blood, collected in connection with sensitization to the hapten diphenylcyclopropenone (DPC). The CDR3 DNA follows: TGTGCCAGCTCACGAGGACAGGTTCCCCTCAATGAGCAGTTCTTC. This codes for CASSRGQVPLNEQFF.